Described below is a single T cell receptor (beta chain) sequence and its context. Its antigen remains unknown. The data stem from a study of Ad26.COV2.S vaccination and SARS-CoV-2 variants. General study results and limits: It is possible that the TCR breadth and depth analyses underestimated the total T cell responses. Non-spike TCR breadth showed similarity between vaccine and placebo recipients.

CDR1 is LGHNA, CDR2 YSLEER, per germline. The CDR3 totals 16 residues. Trimming removed 3 bases from V and 4 bases from J, with 13 bases in between. Method: immunoSEQ multiplex PCR; TCRdb's copy keeps in-frame clones and lacks some. The profile shows over 400,000 clones, approximately 90% of them singletons. Treatment given: some 19 received Ad26.COV2.S at low or high dose, single or two shots; 5 received placebo; per-sample allocation not given. Sampling was done on day 63 after the first vaccine or placebo injection. It was Wuhan-strain SARS-CoV-2 spike that the Ad26 vaccine vector expressed. The chain couples TRBV4-3 to TRBJ1-6; weak D call: TRBD1 (5 bases). Sequenced material: peripheral blood, taken in a trial of Ad26.COV2.S vaccine versus placebo. The source is a person between 18 and 65 years old who received the Ad26.COV2.S COVID-19 vaccine or a placebo. DNA for the CDR3: TGCGCCAGCAGCCATAAGACAGCTTATTATAATTCACCCCTCCACTTT. Amino acids: CASSHKTAYYNSPLHF.